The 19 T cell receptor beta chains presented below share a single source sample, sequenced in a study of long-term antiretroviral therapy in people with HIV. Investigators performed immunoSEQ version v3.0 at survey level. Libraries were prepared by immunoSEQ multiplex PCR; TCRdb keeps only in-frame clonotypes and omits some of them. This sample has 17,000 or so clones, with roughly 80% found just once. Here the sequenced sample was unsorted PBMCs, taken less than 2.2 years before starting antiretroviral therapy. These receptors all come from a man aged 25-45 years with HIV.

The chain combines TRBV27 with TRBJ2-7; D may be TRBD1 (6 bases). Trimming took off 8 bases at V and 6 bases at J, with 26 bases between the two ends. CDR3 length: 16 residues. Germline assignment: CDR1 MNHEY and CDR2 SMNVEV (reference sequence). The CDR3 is CASANPWRQGLREQYF. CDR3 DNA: TGTGCCAGCGCGAATCCCTGGAGGCAGGGGTTGCGCGAGCAGTACTTC.

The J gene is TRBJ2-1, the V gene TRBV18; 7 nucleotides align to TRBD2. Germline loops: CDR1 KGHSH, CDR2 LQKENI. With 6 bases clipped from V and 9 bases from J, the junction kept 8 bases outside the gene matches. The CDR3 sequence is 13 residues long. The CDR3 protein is CASSLGGIGEQFF. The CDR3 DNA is TGTGCCAGCTCCCTGGGGGGGATAGGTGAGCAGTTCTTC.

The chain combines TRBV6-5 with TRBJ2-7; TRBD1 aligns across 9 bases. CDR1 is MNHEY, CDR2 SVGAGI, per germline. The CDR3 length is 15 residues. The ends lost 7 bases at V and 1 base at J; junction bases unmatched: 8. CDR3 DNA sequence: TGTGCCAGCACCCAGACGACAGGGGGGTCCTACGAGCAGTACTTC. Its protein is CASTQTTGGSYEQYF.

In DNA, the CDR3 is TGTGCCAGCAGCTTAGCGGATCCAGGCGGCTATGGCTACACCTTC. It is translated as CASSLADPGGYGYTF. This rearrangement joins TRBV7-8 to TRBJ1-2; D uncertain. CDR1 is SGHVS and CDR2 is FQNEAQ in the germline V gene. Trimming removed 0 bases from V and 4 bases from J, with 12 bases in between. This CDR3 has 15 amino acids.

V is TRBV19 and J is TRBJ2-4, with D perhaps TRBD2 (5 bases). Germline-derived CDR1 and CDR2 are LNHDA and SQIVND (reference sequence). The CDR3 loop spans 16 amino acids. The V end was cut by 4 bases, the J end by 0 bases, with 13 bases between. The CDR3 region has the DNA TGTGCCAGTAGTACCCCTGGCGGACTAGCCAAAAACATTCAGTACTTC. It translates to CASSTPGGLAKNIQYF.

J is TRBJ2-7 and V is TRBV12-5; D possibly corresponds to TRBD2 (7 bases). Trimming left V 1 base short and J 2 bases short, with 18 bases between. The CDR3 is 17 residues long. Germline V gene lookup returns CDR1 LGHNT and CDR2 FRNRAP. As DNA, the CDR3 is TGTGCTAGTGGTTTGGAGGGGGGGACACCTGGTGCCTACGAGCAGTACTTC. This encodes CASGLEGGTPGAYEQYF.

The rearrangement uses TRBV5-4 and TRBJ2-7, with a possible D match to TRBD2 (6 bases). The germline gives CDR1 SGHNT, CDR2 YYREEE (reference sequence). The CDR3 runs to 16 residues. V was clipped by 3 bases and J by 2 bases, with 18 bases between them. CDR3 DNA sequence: TGTGCCAGCAGCTCGGACATCGGGGGACTTCCCTACGAGCAGTACTTC. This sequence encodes CASSSDIGGLPYEQYF.

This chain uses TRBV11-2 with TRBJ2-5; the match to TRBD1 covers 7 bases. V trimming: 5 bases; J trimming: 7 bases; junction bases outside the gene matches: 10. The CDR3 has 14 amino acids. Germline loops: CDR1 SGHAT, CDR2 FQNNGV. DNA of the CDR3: TGTGCCAGCAGCCCAGGGGGTAGCTCGGGGACCCAGTACTTC. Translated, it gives CASSPGGSSGTQYF.

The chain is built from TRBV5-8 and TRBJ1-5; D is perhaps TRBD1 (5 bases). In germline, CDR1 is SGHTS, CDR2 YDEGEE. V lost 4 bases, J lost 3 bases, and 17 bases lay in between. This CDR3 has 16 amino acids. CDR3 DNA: TGTGCCAGCAGCACGGGACTCTCGAGGAACAATCAGCCCCAGCATTTT. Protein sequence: CASSTGLSRNNQPQHF. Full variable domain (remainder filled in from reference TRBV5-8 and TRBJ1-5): EAGVTQSPTHLIKTRGQQATLRCSPISGHTSVYWYQQALGLGLQFLLWYDEGEERNRGNFPPRFSGRQFPNYSSELNVNALELEDSALYLCASSTGLSRNNQPQHFGDGTRLSIL.

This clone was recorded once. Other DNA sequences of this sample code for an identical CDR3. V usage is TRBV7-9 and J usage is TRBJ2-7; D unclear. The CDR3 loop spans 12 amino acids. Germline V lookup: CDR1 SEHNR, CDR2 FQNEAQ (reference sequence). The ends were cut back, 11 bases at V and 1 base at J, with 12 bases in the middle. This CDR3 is CASGDGSYEQYF. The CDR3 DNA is TGTGCCTCCGGCGACGGTTCCTACGAGCAGTACTTC.

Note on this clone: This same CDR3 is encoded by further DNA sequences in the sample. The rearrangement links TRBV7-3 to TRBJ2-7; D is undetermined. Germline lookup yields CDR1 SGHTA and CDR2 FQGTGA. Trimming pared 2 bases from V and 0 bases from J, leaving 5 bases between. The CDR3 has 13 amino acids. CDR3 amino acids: CASSLGFSYEQYF. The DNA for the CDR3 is TGTGCCAGCAGCTTAGGTTTCTCCTACGAGCAGTACTTC.

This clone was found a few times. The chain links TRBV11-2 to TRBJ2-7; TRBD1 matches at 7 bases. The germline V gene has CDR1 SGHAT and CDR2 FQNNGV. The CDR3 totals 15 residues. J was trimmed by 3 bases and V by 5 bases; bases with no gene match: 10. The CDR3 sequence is CASSTPGQNLYEQYF. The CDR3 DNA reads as TGTGCCAGCAGCACCCCGGGACAGAACCTCTACGAGCAGTACTTC.

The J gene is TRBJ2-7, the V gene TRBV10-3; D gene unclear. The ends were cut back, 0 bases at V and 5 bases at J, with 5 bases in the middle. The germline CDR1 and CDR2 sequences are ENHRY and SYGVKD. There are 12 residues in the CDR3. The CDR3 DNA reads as TGTGCCATCAGTGAGTCGGGTCACGAGCAGTACTTC. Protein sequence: CAISESGHEQYF.

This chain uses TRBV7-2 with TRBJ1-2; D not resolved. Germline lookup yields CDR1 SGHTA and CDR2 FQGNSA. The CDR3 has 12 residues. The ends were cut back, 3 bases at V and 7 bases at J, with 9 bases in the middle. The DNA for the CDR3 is TGTGCCAGCAGCTTGAGGGATCGTGGCTACACCTTC. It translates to CASSLRDRGYTF.

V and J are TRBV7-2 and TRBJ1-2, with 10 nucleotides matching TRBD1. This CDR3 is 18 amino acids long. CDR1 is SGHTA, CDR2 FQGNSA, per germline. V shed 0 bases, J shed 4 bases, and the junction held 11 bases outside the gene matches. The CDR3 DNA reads TGTGCCAGCAGCTTAGCGTTGGGACAGGGGTCGAGCCCCTATGGCTACACCTTC. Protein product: CASSLALGQGSSPYGYTF.

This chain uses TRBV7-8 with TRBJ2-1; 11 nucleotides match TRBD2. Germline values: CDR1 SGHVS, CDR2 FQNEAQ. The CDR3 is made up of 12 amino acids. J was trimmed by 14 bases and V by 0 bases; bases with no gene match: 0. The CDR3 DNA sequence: TGTGCCAGCAGCTTAGCGGGACTAGCGGAGTTCTTC. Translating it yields CASSLAGLAEFF.

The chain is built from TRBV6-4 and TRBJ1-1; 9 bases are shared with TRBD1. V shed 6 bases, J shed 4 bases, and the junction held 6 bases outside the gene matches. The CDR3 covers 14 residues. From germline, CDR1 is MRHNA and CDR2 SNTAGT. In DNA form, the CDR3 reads TGTGCCAGCAGCCCCGGGACAGGGATCACTGAAGCTTTCTTT. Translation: CASSPGTGITEAFF.

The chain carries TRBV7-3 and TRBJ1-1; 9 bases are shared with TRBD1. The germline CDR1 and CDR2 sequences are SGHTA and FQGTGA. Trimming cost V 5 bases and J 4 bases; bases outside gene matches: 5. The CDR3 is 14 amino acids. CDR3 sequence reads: CASSPQGAGTEAFF. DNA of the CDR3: TGTGCCAGCAGCCCACAGGGGGCTGGCACTGAAGCTTTCTTT.

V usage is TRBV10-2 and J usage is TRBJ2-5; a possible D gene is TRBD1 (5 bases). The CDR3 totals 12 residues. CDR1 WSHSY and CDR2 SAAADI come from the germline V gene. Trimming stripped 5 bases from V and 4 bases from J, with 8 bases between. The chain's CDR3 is CASSLTGETQYF. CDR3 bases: TGCGCCAGCAGTTTAACAGGAGAGACCCAGTACTTC.